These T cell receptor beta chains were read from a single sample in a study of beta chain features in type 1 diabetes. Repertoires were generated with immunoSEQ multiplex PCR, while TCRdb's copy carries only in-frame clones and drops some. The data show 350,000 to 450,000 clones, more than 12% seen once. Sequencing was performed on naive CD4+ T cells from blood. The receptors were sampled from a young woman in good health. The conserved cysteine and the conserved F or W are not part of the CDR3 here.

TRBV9,ASSVVGGGSGYNEQF
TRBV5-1,ASSYPGTGRDIQY
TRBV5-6,ASSPLLAPLGDTQY
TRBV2,ASHYQGVLDTQY
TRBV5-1,ASSLVPQGGQETQY
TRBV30,AWGHRDNQPQH
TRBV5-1,ASSLDPAGTYEQY
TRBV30,AWTGGGGSEQF
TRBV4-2,ASSQDGTSVSYEQY
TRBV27,ASSLYNSNQPQH
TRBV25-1,ASSEPGTTNYGYT
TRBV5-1,ASSGQTDRSSYEQY
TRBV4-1,ASSQGKGLAASTDTQY
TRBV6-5,ASSPPGLAGGEQF
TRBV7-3,ASSLSDSGSWFGGTDTQY
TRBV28,ASSSDSGRSNQPQH
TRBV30,AWTRGGGNSNQPQH
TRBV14,ASSNWTVPYGYT
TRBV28,ATGRLADPEQY
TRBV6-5,ASSRTGGRETQY
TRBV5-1,ASMLWTGGHYEQY
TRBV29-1,SVAGQEVWVEQY
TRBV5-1,ASSFTSGRGDEQF
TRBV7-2,ASSFNQGQETQY
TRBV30,AWRKGDRVYEQY
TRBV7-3,ASSLESGVSGANVLT
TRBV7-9,ASSLGGTYEQY
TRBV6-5,ASSYGSDEQY
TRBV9,ASSVGLAEYNEQF
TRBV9,ASSGLGTSGYNEQF
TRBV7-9,ASEGGANEQF
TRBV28,ASSTMDRVTGELF
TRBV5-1,ASSPTGSTEAF
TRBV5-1,ASSARLAGDEQF
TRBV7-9,ASSWGRRAEQF
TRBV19,ASSTFIPRETQY
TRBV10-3,AIRSDRGSYEQY
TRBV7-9,ASSLELAQSGQF
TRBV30,AWSGGQFMNTEAF
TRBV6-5,ASSSLRTFSTDTQY
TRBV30,AWRAGTGGQETQY
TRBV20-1,SAGQGGEQF
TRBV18,ASSPVFGTEAF
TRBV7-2,ASSLDDGRAYGANVLT
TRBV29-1,SVGGTEETQY
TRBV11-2,ASSLDRGDGYT
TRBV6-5,ASSYDTATYEQY
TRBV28,ASSLWGQYSNQPQH
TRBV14,ASSQDLWDRGDYEQY
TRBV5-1,ASSEGLRRAEQY
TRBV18,ASSPQGQGNSDTQY
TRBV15,ATSRDGAFNQPQH
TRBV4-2,ASSLLFGRSNLLRLGQYNEQF
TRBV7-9,ASRQTGGYGYT
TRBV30,AYGWPGGPDTQY
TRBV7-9,ASSSEIYEQY
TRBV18,ASSLDTSEAF
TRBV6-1,ASSNTGSANQPQH
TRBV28,ASSYSSNQPQH